This T cell receptor beta chain derives from a study of blood T cell repertoires in COVID-19 (dated by TCRdb to the early 2020s). Notes on the research overall: The collaborator samples originated in the United States, Italy and Spain and spanned the acute and convalescent phases of COVID-19. The material from the prospective study consisted of cDNA or gDNA derived from T cells, B-cell-depleted T cells, or PBMCs. The dataset comprised deeply sampled blood TCRbeta repertoires from subjects exposed to, actively infected with, or recovered from COVID-19. A freely available public database, intended as a resource for researchers studying the immune response to SARS-CoV-2, is where the repertoires were released. Samples came from the ongoing ImmuneRACE study (first 160 participants) plus 1,254 subjects from 6 global collaborators. Sample metadata almost always included a de-identified subject ID, COVID-19 status, age in years and sex. Where available, HLA class I and class II types were taken from metadata supplied by the sample provider and were not determined by assay-based typing.

TCRbeta CDR3 regions were amplified from genomic DNA using the immunoSEQ Assay, a bias-controlled multiplex PCR. The authors processed their data as follows. The number of nucleated cells in each sample was estimated by amplification of reference gene primers within the assay. To quantify the absolute abundance of each unique TCRbeta CDR3 rearrangement, sequence reads were collapsed and filtered. For each sample, productive Simpson clonality was calculated as the square root of Simpson's diversity index across productive rearrangements. The clones in this table, taken by TCRdb from immuneACCESS, are in-frame only. Not every clone is retained; where verified, under half of the shortfall comes from an unresolved V gene, and the cause of the rest is unknown. The D gene and trimming were derived from the DNA, and the V and J assignments and clone size from that table. The sample contains around 110,000 clones, over 75% of them found a single time. The top ten clones comprise less than 2% of the sample.

On this clone itself: Its binding antigen is unknown. No quality values exist for individual bases; no much larger clone is one base distant.

The collaborating institutions used their own protocols to collect whole blood in K2EDTA tubes. For TCRbeta analysis, collaborators shipped samples in one of three forms: frozen whole blood, isolated PBMCs, or DNA extracted from either of those sample types. Paper-wide results and their limitations: How much clinical and demographic metadata was included differed by source and by participant, and the metadata was provided uncurated.

V is reduced by 0 bases and J by 8 bases, leaving a spacing of 16 bases between them. Taken from the germline V gene, the CDR1 and CDR2 loops are KGHSH and LQKENI. The CDR3 covers 16 residues, taking in both the cysteine and the phenylalanine. The kept DNA is CDR3 alone, 48 bases in frame from the first base. The sample comprised peripheral blood. This chain is built from TRBV18 and TRBJ1-4; matching of 6 bases hints at TRBD1 as the D gene. The receptor was derived from a human donor with active COVID-19. The donor label of this sample is uncertain. The CDR3 corresponds to CASSPPLGRGNEKLFF. In nucleotide form, the sequence is TGTGCCAGCTCACCACCGCTCGGCAGGGGTAACGAAAAACTGTTTTTT.